These 25 T cell receptor beta chains came from one sample sequenced in a study of blood T cell repertoires in COVID-19. TCRdb's copy holds only in-frame clones and misses some; the assay was immunoSEQ multiplex PCR. The table shows about 300,000 clones, with 85% to 90% occurring only once. Sample: PBMCs or T cells enriched from blood (not recorded which). These TCRs come from a woman between 50 and 59 years old who had been exposed to COVID-19.

V usage is TRBV2 and J usage is TRBJ2-3, with 15 bases matching TRBD2. The CDR3 runs to 16 residues. Losses at the gene ends were 10 bases for V and 5 bases for J; bases not matched to a gene: 10. CDR1 is SNHLY, CDR2 FYNNEI, per germline. The CDR3 reads CANKRTSGGAGDTQYF. CDR3 sequence (DNA): TGTGCCAATAAACGGACTAGCGGGGGGGCCGGAGATACGCAGTATTTT.

The chain has TRBV5-1 and TRBJ2-6; D gene uncertain. The CDR3 contains 11 residues. V was cut by 0 bases and J by 14 bases, with 6 bases left in between. In germline, CDR1 is SGHRS, CDR2 YFSETQ. The CDR3 sequence: CASSLGLILTF. CDR3 sequence (DNA): TGCGCCAGCAGCTTGGGACTTATCCTGACTTTC.

CDR3 region: CASSLLAGDPLYF. CDR3 DNA: TGTGCCAGCAGCCTACTAGCGGGGGATCCTTTGTACTTC. The J gene is TRBJ2-7, the V gene TRBV28; TRBD2 matches at 11 bases. The CDR3 totals 13 residues. The germline gives CDR1 MDHEN, CDR2 SYDVKM. V lost 6 bases to trimming and J lost 12 bases; unmatched junction nucleotides: 10.

The chain carries TRBV10-3 and TRBJ1-1; D perhaps matches TRBD1 (5 bases). CDR3 size: 14 residues. Looked up from germline, CDR1 is ENHRY and CDR2 is SYGVKD. V dropped 3 bases and J dropped 4 bases, with 12 bases sitting between them. CDR3 region: CAISEGNRLTEAFF. The DNA of the CDR3 is TGTGCCATCAGTGAAGGTAACAGGCTCACTGAAGCTTTCTTT.

The table lists this clone with a count of one. The chain employs TRBV19 and TRBJ1-5; the match to TRBD1 covers 9 bases. Germline CDR1 is LNHDA and CDR2 is SQIVND (reference sequence). This CDR3 is 15 amino acids long. Trimming took 5 bases from V and 4 from J; bases not matched to a gene: 6. CDR3 bases: TGTGCCAGTAGTTTATGGACAGGGGTAAATCAGCCCCAGCATTTT. Translating it yields CASSLWTGVNQPQHF.

V is TRBV28 and J is TRBJ1-5; possible D gene TRBD1, 6 bases. The germline CDR1 and CDR2 sequences are MDHEN and SYDVKM. The CDR3 has 14 amino acids. V was pared by 6 bases and J by 2 bases, with 11 bases between. The CDR3 DNA reads as TGTGCCAGCAGAGGGGGTGGGGGCAATCAGCCCCAGCATTTT. As protein: CASRGGGGNQPQHF.

This chain joins TRBV25-1 and TRBJ2-3; TRBD2 agrees at 7 bases. The V segment lost 2 bases and the J segment 2 bases; nucleotides outside the gene matches: 10. Germline loops: CDR1 MGHDK, CDR2 SYGVNS. The CDR3 runs 17 residues. The CDR3 loop is CASSERLGGRTTDTQYF. CDR3 DNA sequence: TGTGCCAGCAGTGAAAGGCTGGGAGGGCGGACCACAGATACGCAGTATTTT.

This chain joins TRBV9 and TRBJ2-7, with 10 bases identical to TRBD1. The CDR3 totals 14 residues. V shed 3 bases, J shed 4 bases, and the junction held 4 bases outside the gene matches. Germline-derived CDR1 and CDR2 are SGDLS and YYNGEE. This CDR3 is CASSGTGGFYEQYF. CDR3 DNA: TGTGCCAGCAGCGGGACAGGGGGATTTTACGAGCAGTACTTC.

The rearrangement links TRBV28 to TRBJ1-6, with D possibly TRBD1 on 6 matching bases. Germline V lookup: CDR1 MDHEN, CDR2 SYDVKM. V dropped 7 bases and J dropped 4 bases, with 14 bases sitting between them. This CDR3 is built from 15 residues. The CDR3 region is CASTFTGSYNSPLHF. Here the CDR3 DNA reads TGTGCCAGCACCTTTACAGGGTCGTATAATTCACCCCTCCACTTT.

The rearrangement uses TRBV11-3 and TRBJ2-1, with 10 bases fitting TRBD1. V shed 6 bases, J shed 8 bases, and the junction held 10 bases outside the gene matches. Per the germline V gene, CDR1 is SGHNT and CDR2 is YENEEA. The CDR3 length is 15 residues. CDR3 loop: CASSPGQGVYDEQFF. The CDR3 DNA is TGTGCCAGCAGTCCCGGACAGGGGGTTTACGATGAGCAGTTCTTC.

The chain recombines TRBV6-5 with TRBJ2-7, with a weak D call TRBD2 (5 bases). This CDR3 spans 15 amino acids. Between the trimmed V and J ends, which lost 0 bases and 1 base, there was a span of 10 bases. From germline, CDR1 is MNHEY and CDR2 SVGAGI. The CDR3 nucleotides read TGTGCCAGCAGTTACTCGAGGGCCGGTTCCTACGAGCAGTACTTC. It is translated as CASSYSRAGSYEQYF.

The chain uses TRBV30 and TRBJ2-7, with a weak D call TRBD1 (5 bases). V was shortened by 0 bases and J by 9 bases, with 15 bases between the two germline ends. Germline values: CDR1 GTSNPN, CDR2 SVGIG (reference sequence). The CDR3 runs 13 residues. The CDR3 nucleotides read TGTGCCTGGAGTGTATTAGGCAGGGATGGGCAGTACTTC. It is translated as CAWSVLGRDGQYF.

V and J are TRBV5-1 and TRBJ2-7, with a weak D call TRBD1 (5 bases). This CDR3 comprises 13 residues. Germline V gene sequence: CDR1 SGHRS, CDR2 YFSETQ. Trimming took off 3 bases at V and 3 bases at J, with 10 bases between the two ends. DNA for the CDR3: TGCGCCAGCAGCTCCTGGACAAACTACGAGCAGTACTTC. Protein product: CASSSWTNYEQYF.

The chain uses TRBV11-3 and TRBJ2-1; possibly TRBD1 for D (7 bases). The germline V gene encodes CDR1 SGHNT and CDR2 YENEEA. The CDR3 loop spans 16 amino acids. V was trimmed by 1 base and J by 3 bases, leaving 13 bases between them. CDR3 protein: CASSLGGTADYNEQFF. CDR3 nucleotide sequence: TGTGCCAGCAGCTTAGGCGGGACAGCAGACTACAATGAGCAGTTCTTC.

The chain recombines TRBV20-1 with TRBJ1-3, with D unresolved. With 4 bases removed from V and 10 bases from J, the gap between germline ends came to 11 bases. Germline loops: CDR1 DFQATT, CDR2 SNEGSKA (reference sequence). This CDR3 contains 11 residues. CDR3 coding DNA: TGCAGTGCTACACCCGGGGTTACCATATATTTT. Translated: CSATPGVTIYF.

V gene TRBV11-3 combines with J gene TRBJ2-2; D possibly corresponds to TRBD2 (7 bases). Trimming stripped 6 bases from V and 2 bases from J, with 13 bases between. The CDR3 sequence is 15 residues long. Germline CDR1 is SGHNT and CDR2 is YENEEA. Here the CDR3 reads CASRRGGPNTGELFF. The CDR3 nucleotides read TGTGCCAGCAGGAGGGGGGGCCCCAACACCGGGGAGCTGTTTTTT.

The rearrangement joins TRBV7-2 to TRBJ1-6, with D maybe TRBD1 (6 bases). CDR1 is SGHTA, CDR2 FQGNSA, per germline. This CDR3 region has 15 residues. The V end lost 2 bases, the J end lost 9 bases, and 14 bases lay between the germline ends. CDR3: CASSLPGGWGSPLHF. In nucleotides, the CDR3 is TGTGCCAGCAGCTTACCGGGGGGCTGGGGTTCACCCCTCCACTTT.

The V and J genes are TRBV5-1 and TRBJ2-5; D remains ambiguous. Germline CDR1 reads SGHRS; CDR2 reads YFSETQ. The V gene lost 4 bases and the J gene lost 4 bases, with 17 bases spanning the gap. CDR3 length: 15 amino acids. The chain's CDR3 is CASSLSGGDGETQYF. The CDR3 bases are TGCGCCAGCAGCCTGTCGGGTGGAGATGGAGAGACCCAGTACTTC. The entire variable domain, with the rest obtained from reference TRBV5-1 and TRBJ2-5, is as follows: KAGVTQTPRYLIKTRGQQVTLSCSPISGHRSVSWYQQTPGQGLQFLFEYFSETQRNKGNFPGRFSGRQFSNSRSEMNVSTLELGDSALYLCASSLSGGDGETQYFGPGTRLLVL.

Note on this clone: Within the sample, other DNA sequences also encode this same CDR3. The chain is built from TRBV5-1 and TRBJ2-2, with 7 bases matching TRBD1. The germline V gene has CDR1 SGHRS and CDR2 YFSETQ. CDR3 length: 15 amino acids. The J segment lost 2 bases and the V segment lost 0 bases, leaving 1 base of the junction unmatched. DNA for the CDR3: TGCGCCAGCAGCTTGGGACAGGGTAACACCGGGGAGCTGTTTTTT. Amino acid sequence: CASSLGQGNTGELFF. Combining the CDR3 with reference TRBV5-1 and TRBJ2-2 gives the whole variable domain KAGVTQTPRYLIKTRGQQVTLSCSPISGHRSVSWYQQTPGQGLQFLFEYFSETQRNKGNFPGRFSGRQFSNSRSEMNVSTLELGDSALYLCASSLGQGNTGELFFGEGSRLTVL.

V and J are TRBV3-1 (or the pseudogene TRBV3-2) and TRBJ1-1, with D possibly being TRBD1 (6 bases). The V and J ends lost 0 bases and 6 bases respectively, with 11 bases between them. The CDR3 is made up of 14 amino acids. CDR1 is LGHDT and CDR2 is YNNKEL in the germline V gene (reference sequence). CDR3: CASSQDLKGAEAFF. In DNA form, the CDR3 reads TGTGCCAGCAGCCAAGATCTTAAGGGGGCTGAAGCTTTCTTT.

The chain joins TRBV11-1 to TRBJ2-7; D may be TRBD2 (5 bases). The CDR3 covers 15 residues. Germline CDR1 and CDR2: SGHAT and FQDESV (reference sequence). Trimming removed 1 base from V and 2 bases from J, with 12 bases in between. CDR3 DNA sequence: TGTGCCAGCAGCTTAGTGCTAGAGGGCACCTACGAGCAGTACTTC. It specifies CASSLVLEGTYEQYF.

The gene calls are TRBV19 and TRBJ1-1; TRBD1 matches at 10 bases. V was pared by 7 bases and J by 4 bases, with 6 bases of the junction left unmatched. Germline CDR1 is LNHDA and CDR2 is SQIVND (reference sequence). CDR3 length: 14 residues. CDR3 nucleotides: TGTGCCAGTAACGCTAGGACAGGGGGCACTGAAGCTTTCTTT. This encodes CASNARTGGTEAFF.

The chain carries TRBV19 and TRBJ1-6, with D possibly TRBD1 on 5 matching bases. V was pared by 3 bases and J by 5 bases, with 11 bases between. From germline, CDR1 is LNHDA and CDR2 SQIVND (reference sequence). This CDR3 has 15 amino acids. Here the CDR3 reads CASSMRTSHNSPLHF. DNA of the CDR3: TGTGCCAGTAGTATGAGGACATCACATAATTCACCCCTCCACTTT.

The chain employs TRBV9 and TRBJ1-1, with a weak D call TRBD1 (6 bases). Germline CDR1 reads SGDLS; CDR2 reads YYNGEE. The CDR3 contains 12 residues. V lost 3 bases, J lost 8 bases, and 11 bases lay in between. The CDR3 loop reads CASSGTETEAFF. The CDR3 DNA reads TGTGCCAGCAGCGGGACAGAGACCGAAGCTTTCTTT.

This sequence joins TRBV5-4 and TRBJ2-3; no clear D. V dropped 0 bases and J dropped 2 bases, with 7 bases sitting between them. Germline loops: CDR1 SGHNT, CDR2 YYREEE (reference sequence). CDR3 length equals 14 residues. Here the CDR3 reads CASSLGGTTDTQYF. The CDR3 DNA reads as TGTGCCAGCAGCTTGGGCGGAACCACAGATACGCAGTATTTT.